The 10 T cell receptor beta chains below all came from one sample that was sequenced in a study of T cell responses to AZD1222 COVID-19 vaccine. Only in-frame clones appear in the TCRdb table, and some are missing; sequencing was by immunoSEQ multiplex PCR. The table lists some 89,000 clones, roughly 90% of them singletons. Sequences were derived from peripheral blood, sampled on day 0 of MenACWY control vaccination. The source is an adult in good health.

The V and J genes are TRBV6-1 and TRBJ2-7; D is tentatively TRBD1 or TRBD2 (5 bases each). Trimming took off 3 bases at V and 1 base at J, with 7 bases between the two ends. Germline assignment: CDR1 MNHNS and CDR2 SASEGT. This CDR3 comprises 13 residues. CDR3 loop: CASSEGRSYEQYF. CDR3 DNA sequence: TGTGCCAGCAGTGAGGGACGGTCCTACGAGCAGTACTTC.

This clone was recorded once. The gene calls are TRBV19 and TRBJ2-3; D is unclear. The CDR3 totals 12 residues. V lost 3 bases and J 6 bases, leaving 7 bases between the germline ends. Germline V gene lookup returns CDR1 LNHDA and CDR2 SQIVND (reference sequence). CDR3 sequence: CASSITDDTQYF. CDR3 DNA sequence: TGTGCCAGTAGTATTACCGATGATACGCAGTATTTT.

As regards this clone: One junction end disagrees with the germline gene, perhaps due to a read error. CDR3: CASGTGSCEQYF. For the CDR3, the DNA is TGTGCCAGCGGAACAGGGTCCTGCGAGCAGTACTTC. The rearrangement links TRBV28 to TRBJ2-7; D is possibly TRBD1 (6 bases). Per the germline V gene, CDR1 is MDHEN and CDR2 is SYDVKM. This CDR3 comprises 12 residues.

This clone was counted a few times. The chain combines TRBV2 with TRBJ2-1, with D uncertain. CDR3 length: 14 amino acids. V lost 3 bases, J lost 1 base, and 7 bases lay in between. The V gene's germline CDR1 is SNHLY and CDR2 FYNNEI. CDR3 sequence: CASSDWASYNEQFF. DNA of the CDR3: TGTGCCAGCAGTGACTGGGCTTCCTACAATGAGCAGTTCTTC.

This clone was picked up one time. The J gene is TRBJ2-2, the V gene TRBV10-3; 7 nucleotides align to TRBD1. The ends lost 2 bases at V and 7 bases at J; junction bases unmatched: 7. Germline V CDR1 and CDR2: ENHRY, SYGVKD. The CDR3 runs 15 residues. The DNA for the CDR3 is TGTGCCATCAGTGAGGGAAACAGGGGCCACGGGGAGCTGTTTTTT. Its translation is CAISEGNRGHGELFF.

In the case of this clone: An end of the junction differs from the germline gene, which may be a read error. The V and J genes are TRBV6-1 and TRBJ2-5; 11 nucleotides line up with TRBD1. Germline-derived CDR1 and CDR2 are MNHNS and SASEGT. This CDR3 has 14 amino acids. The CDR3 DNA reads as TGTGCCAGCAGCGAAGGGGACAGGGGGGAGACCCAGTACTTC. It is translated as CASSEGDRGETQYF.

This clone was seen only once. V and J are TRBV5-6 and TRBJ2-7; 8 bases fit TRBD2. There are 14 residues in the CDR3. J lost 5 bases, V lost 3 bases, and 7 bases had no gene match. CDR1 SGHDT and CDR2 YYEEEE come from the germline V gene. CDR3 loop: CASSSGTSLHEQYF. The DNA of the CDR3 is TGTGCCAGCAGCTCCGGGACTAGTTTACACGAGCAGTACTTC.

This clone was seen just once. The gene calls are TRBV29-1 and TRBJ1-3; D possibly corresponds to TRBD1 (5 bases). Deletions cut 7 bases from V and 0 bases from J, with 13 bases between. CDR1 and CDR2 (germline): SQVTM, ANQGSEA. This CDR3 region has 14 residues. The CDR3 sequence is CSARDPHSGNTIYF. Written as DNA, the CDR3 is TGCAGCGCCCGGGACCCTCACTCTGGAAACACCATATATTTT.

This sequence joins TRBV18 and TRBJ1-1; weak D call: TRBD1 (5 bases). CDR3 size: 14 residues. CDR1 is KGHSH and CDR2 is LQKENI in the germline V gene. V was trimmed by 3 bases and J by 8 bases, leaving 16 bases between them. CDR3 nucleotides: TGTGCCAGCTCACCCGATTGGGGACCGAGGGAAGCTTTCTTT. This codes for CASSPDWGPREAFF.

This sequence joins TRBV28 and TRBJ2-7, with D unresolved. The CDR3 covers 13 residues. Germline assignment: CDR1 MDHEN and CDR2 SYDVKM. Trimming took off 2 bases at V and 3 bases at J, with 8 bases between the two ends. The CDR3 bases are TGTGCCAGCAGTTTACCGGATATCTACGAGCAGTACTTC. This encodes CASSLPDIYEQYF. The full variable domain, rest sourced from reference TRBV28 and TRBJ2-7, is DVKVTQSSRYLVKRTGEKVFLECVQDMDHENMFWYRQDPGLGLRLIYFSYDVKMKEKGDIPEGYSVSREKKERFSLILESASTNQTSMYLCASSLPDIYEQYFGPGTRLTVT.